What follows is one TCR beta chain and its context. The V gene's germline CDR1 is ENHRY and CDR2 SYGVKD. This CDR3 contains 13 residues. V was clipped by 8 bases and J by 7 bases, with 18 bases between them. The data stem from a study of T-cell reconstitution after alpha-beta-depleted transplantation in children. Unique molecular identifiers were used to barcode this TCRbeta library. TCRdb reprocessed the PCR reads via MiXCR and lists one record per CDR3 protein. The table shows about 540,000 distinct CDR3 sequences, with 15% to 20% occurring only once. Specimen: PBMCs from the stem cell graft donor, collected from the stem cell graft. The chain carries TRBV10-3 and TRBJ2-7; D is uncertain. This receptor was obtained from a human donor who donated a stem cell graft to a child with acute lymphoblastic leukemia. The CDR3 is CAIGQDPSGEQYF. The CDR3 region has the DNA TGTGCCATCGGCCAAGACCCCTCTGGGGAGCAGTACTTC.